The present TCR beta chain was sequenced within a study of blood T cell repertoires in COVID-19. The overall study: Italy, Spain and the United States were the sources of the convalescent and acute COVID-19 samples. Sources were T cells, B-cell-depleted T cells, or PBMCs; the material itself was cDNA or gDNA.

Per the germline V gene, CDR1 is SNHLY and CDR2 is FYNNEI. With V trimmed by 1 base and J by 1 base, 8 bases remained unmatched. The CDR3 runs to 17 residues. Original processing methods: Estimates of nucleated cell counts were drawn from the amplification of reference gene primers. Libraries were prepared by immunoSEQ multiplex PCR; TCRdb keeps only in-frame clonotypes and omits some of them. The DNA was the basis for D and trimming; V, J and clone size are from that table. The data contain 150,000 to 200,000 clones, about nine tenths of them singletons. Sequencing input: peripheral blood. This receptor was obtained from a man aged 65 to 85 with active or convalescent COVID-19. The chain carries TRBV2 and TRBJ2-3, with 7 positions matching TRBD1. CDR3 region: CASSEVGGQGGTDTQYF. CDR3 nucleotides: TGTGCCAGCAGTGAAGTGGGTGGGCAGGGGGGCACAGATACGCAGTATTTT.